This TCR beta chain was retrieved from a study of technical replicates of blood from a few donors. Measured with immunoSEQ multiplex PCR; TCRdb has only the in-frame clones, and not every one. The sample yields tens of thousands of clones, about 86% seen once. The sample comprised PBMCs. The sequence derives from a human donor in good health. Some clones in this sample may be carry-over from other donors' samples.

CDR3 bases: TGTGCCAGCAGCTCGGACAGGCTAGCTTTCTTT. Translating gives CASSSDRLAFF. V gene TRBV7-2 combines with J gene TRBJ1-1, with TRBD1 matching 7 bases. After removal of 4 bases from V and 10 bases from J, the junction contained 3 bases not matched to a gene. Germline assignment: CDR1 SGHTA and CDR2 FQGNSA. The length of the CDR3 is 11 residues.